Listed here are 12 T cell receptor beta chains from one sample, sequenced in a study of technical replicates of blood from several donors. Data came from immunoSEQ multiplex PCR; TCRdb stores just in-frame clones and leaves some out. Here the sample spans tens of thousands of clones, about 95% being singletons. Source material: PBMCs. The receptors here all came from a human donor in good health. Some clones in this sample may be carry-over from other donors' samples.

The chain recombines TRBV2 with TRBJ2-1; 7 bases agree with TRBD2. This CDR3 is 13 amino acids long. Germline V gene data show CDR1 as SNHLY and CDR2 as FYNNEI. V gave up 7 bases and J gave up 10 bases; unmatched junction bases: 10. The CDR3 region has the DNA TGTGCCAGCAAAGGGGCGGGGGAGCGGGAGCAGTTCTTC. Protein product: CASKGAGEREQFF. Looking up the rest from reference TRBV2 and TRBJ2-1 gives the full variable domain: EPEVTQTPSHQVTQMGQEVILRCVPISNHLYFYWYRQILGQKVEFLVSFYNNEISEKSEIFDDQFSVERPDGSNFTLKIRSTKLEDSAMYFCASKGAGEREQFFGPGTRLTVL.

The genes are TRBV15 and TRBJ2-1; 13 nucleotides agree with TRBD2. This CDR3 contains 15 residues. Trimming at V came to 1 base and at J to 9 bases, leaving 3 bases not matched to a gene. CDR1 LNHNV and CDR2 YYDKDF come from the germline V gene (reference sequence). For the CDR3, the DNA is TGTGCCACCAGCAGAGGGACTAGCGGGAGTACTGAGCAGTTCTTC. As protein: CATSRGTSGSTEQFF.

This clone showed up just once. The J gene is TRBJ2-5, the V gene TRBV4-2; 10 bases are a match to TRBD2. This CDR3 region has 15 residues. Germline V lookup: CDR1 LGHNA, CDR2 YNFKEQ. The V and J ends lost 2 bases and 1 base, in that order; junction bases with no gene match: 1. The CDR3 region is CASSQSGRAQETQYF. CDR3 coding DNA: TGTGCCAGCAGCCAAAGCGGGAGGGCCCAAGAGACCCAGTACTTC.

The chain carries TRBV2 and TRBJ1-5; 9 bases are a match to TRBD1. This CDR3 region has 15 residues. Germline loops: CDR1 SNHLY, CDR2 FYNNEI. The J segment lost 11 bases and the V segment lost 6 bases, leaving 14 bases of the junction unmatched. Here the CDR3 DNA reads TGTGCCAGCAGGAAGAATCCGGGACAGGGTCCAGCCCAGCATTTT. Amino acids: CASRKNPGQGPAQHF.

The chain joins TRBV12-5 to TRBJ2-7; D is undetermined. CDR3 length: 15 residues. Trimming cost V 6 bases and J 2 bases, with 17 bases left between them. Per germline, CDR1 LGHNT and CDR2 FRNRAP. The DNA of the CDR3 is TGTGCTAGTGGCCCCATGCGAGAGAGAACCTACGAGCAGTACTTC. This sequence encodes CASGPMRERTYEQYF.

As to this clone: This CDR3 is missing its conserved last phenylalanine or tryptophan, likely due to a read error. Because the CDR3's place on the DNA is in doubt, the DNA is left out and the CDR3 is given as listed by TCRdb. The chain employs TRBV10-1 and TRBJ1-1; TRBD1, as called in the table, went unchecked against the DNA. Germline loops: CDR1 WNHNN, CDR2 SYGVQD (reference sequence). The CDR3 contains 9 residues when both ends are counted. The CDR3: CASRLTGGR.

The chain has TRBV7-2 and TRBJ2-7, with no clear D. CDR1 is SGHTA and CDR2 is FQGNSA in the germline V gene. The CDR3 length is 12 residues. Trimming pared 1 base from V and 2 bases from J, leaving 3 bases between. CDR3: CASSLVTYEQYF. The CDR3 bases are TGTGCCAGCAGCTTAGTAACCTACGAGCAGTACTTC.

The rearrangement uses TRBV7-3 and TRBJ1-1; 7 bases are shared with TRBD1. V dropped 4 bases and J dropped 1; count of bases not matched to a gene: 6. Germline assignment: CDR1 SGHTA and CDR2 FQGTGA. This CDR3 is built from 15 residues. CDR3 coding DNA: TGTGCCAGCAGCTCAGGACAGGTTGGGAACACTGAAGCTTTCTTT. Its translation is CASSSGQVGNTEAFF.

This clone was detected only once. The chain carries TRBV7-9 and TRBJ1-6, with D perhaps matching TRBD1 (6 bases). CDR1 SEHNR and CDR2 FQNEAQ come from the germline V gene (reference sequence). The CDR3 is 13 residues long. V was trimmed by 5 bases and J by 14 bases, leaving 16 bases between them. CDR3 coding DNA: TGTGCCAGCAGCAAAAACGAACAGGGCTCCCTCCACTTT. This gives the protein CASSKNEQGSLHF.

The CDR3 coding sequence is TGTGCCAGCAGCGCAGGAACTGAGTCCTACGAGCAGTACTTC. It translates to CASSAGTESYEQYF. The gene calls are TRBV9 and TRBJ2-7; D unclear. Germline V lookup: CDR1 SGDLS, CDR2 YYNGEE. The CDR3 length is 14 residues. Trimming stripped 3 bases from V and 1 base from J, with 11 bases between.

The rearrangement links TRBV2 to TRBJ2-7, with D perhaps matching TRBD2 (6 bases). Germline V gives CDR1 SNHLY, CDR2 FYNNEI. The CDR3 has 12 amino acids. Trimming stripped 7 bases from V and 6 bases from J, with 13 bases between. The CDR3 nucleotides read TGTGCCAGCAAAGGACTATCTGTCGAGCAGTACTTC. Protein product: CASKGLSVEQYF.

The V call is TRBV5-5, the J call TRBJ1-1; D is perhaps TRBD1 (5 bases). Germline CDR1 is SGHKS and CDR2 is YYEKEE (reference sequence). V was clipped by 3 bases and J by 5 bases, with 20 bases between them. The CDR3 runs 16 residues. This CDR3 reads CASSSIGSTGGTEAFF. In DNA form, the CDR3 reads TGTGCCAGCAGCTCCATCGGGTCGACGGGGGGGACTGAAGCTTTCTTT.